The TCR beta chain described here comes from a study of T cells in Graves' hyperthyroidism and ophthalmopathy. This clonotype was counted many times. Authors of the study amplified TCR beta CDR3 regions from RNA transcripts. The HTBI primer set was used in a first-round RT-PCR of the TCR CDR3. One entry per CDR3 protein, called by TCRdb with MiXCR from the multiplex PCR reads. Of over 500,000 distinct CDR3 sequences in the sample, roughly 15% were seen once. This TCR came from a young woman with Graves' ophthalmopathy. The specimen was blood.

This CDR3 reads CASSQPGQGETQYF. The CDR3 region has the DNA TGCGCCAGCAGCCAACCGGGGCAGGGAGAGACCCAGTACTTC. V usage is TRBV4-1 and J usage is TRBJ2-5, with D perhaps being TRBD1 or TRBD2 (5 bases each). V gave up 2 bases and J gave up 4 bases, with 11 bases separating them. Germline V gene sequence: CDR1 MGHRA, CDR2 YSYEKL. This CDR3 is built from 14 residues.